These T cell receptor beta chains were read from a single sample in a study of CD8 T cells in Susac syndrome. TCRdb ran MiXCR on the immunoSEQ multiplex PCR reads and lists one entry per CDR3 protein. The profile shows 400,000 or so distinct CDR3 sequences, around 83% of them singletons. Specimen: CD8+ T cells from PBMCs. The receptors here all came from a human donor with multiple sclerosis. Both conserved end residues are part of each CDR3. The D gene is left open where the match is weak. The size field is filled for only some rows; it gives once, few, many or a size class.

D gene,clone size,V gene,CDR3 length,J gene,CDR3 protein,CDR3 DNA
TRBD2,NA,TRBV28,15,TRBJ2-3,CASTASGRFTDTQYF,TGTGCCAGCACAGCTAGCGGGAGGTTTACAGATACGCAGTATTTT
TRBD1,NA,TRBV29-1,12,TRBJ1-1,CSVKTGGTEAFF,TGCAGCGTCAAAACAGGGGGCACTGAAGCTTTCTTT
NA,NA,TRBV7-9,16,TRBJ2-7,CASSPPSGSRTSEQYF,TGTGCCAGCAGCCCCCCCTCTGGCTCTCGTACCTCCGAGCAGTACTTC
NA,few,TRBV11-2,14,TRBJ2-2,CASSLGTGTGELFF,TGTGCCAGCAGCTTAGGCACGGGTACCGGGGAGCTGTTTTTT
TRBD1,NA,TRBV5-4,17,TRBJ2-3,CASSGDRVEGPTDTQYF,TGTGCCAGCAGTGGGGACAGGGTTGAGGGGCCCACAGATACGCAGTATTTT
TRBD2,NA,TRBV6-4,16,TRBJ2-3,CASSDSAGESTDTQYF,TGTGCCAGCAGTGACTCGGCGGGAGAAAGCACAGATACGCAGTATTTT
TRBD1,NA,TRBV7-3,14,TRBJ2-7,CASSWGQGAGEQYF,TGTGCCAGCAGCTGGGGACAGGGGGCAGGCGAGCAGTACTTC
NA,few,TRBV12-3/TRBV12-4,15,TRBJ2-3,CASSLAGGFTDTQYF,TGTGCCAGCAGTTTAGCTGGGGGGTTCACAGATACGCAGTATTTT
TRBD1,NA,TRBV7-3,14,TRBJ2-1,CATGPGRGLNEQFF,TGTGCCACCGGCCCCGGTAGGGGGCTAAATGAGCAGTTCTTC
NA,NA,TRBV3-1,11,TRBJ1-5,CASKGRQPQHF,TGTGCCAGCAAAGGGCGTCAGCCCCAGCATTTT
NA,few,TRBV20-1,16,TRBJ2-5,CSAREEGVLYQETQYF,TGCAGTGCTAGAGAGGAGGGGGTCCTGTACCAAGAGACCCAGTACTTC
TRBD2,NA,TRBV15,18,TRBJ2-2,CATSRRGLAGGRTGELFF,TGTGCCACCAGCAGGCGAGGACTAGCGGGAGGGCGGACCGGGGAGCTGTTTTTT
NA,few,TRBV27,13,TRBJ2-7,CASSGTASYEQYF,TGTGCCAGCAGTGGGACTGCCTCCTACGAGCAGTACTTC
NA,NA,TRBV5-1,14,TRBJ2-1,CASSSRVSYNEQFF,TGCGCCAGCAGCTCGAGGGTCTCCTACAATGAGCAGTTCTTC
NA,NA,TRBV29-1,13,TRBJ1-6,CSVAVTGNSPLHF,TGCAGCGTCGCCGTAACAGGGAATTCACCCCTCCACTTT
NA,once,TRBV6-1,13,TRBJ2-7,CASIQSQGYEQYF,TGTGCCAGCATCCAAAGTCAGGGTTACGAGCAGTACTTC
TRBD1,once,TRBV7-2,15,TRBJ2-5,CASSSLGTAQETQYF,TGTGCCAGCAGCTCTCTAGGGACAGCTCAAGAGACCCAGTACTTC
NA,once,TRBV7-9,15,TRBJ2-1,CASSFVGEAYNEQFF,TGTGCCAGCAGCTTCGTCGGGGAAGCCTACAATGAGCAGTTCTTC
NA,few,TRBV6-1,13,TRBJ2-1,CASRIAGHNEQFF,TGTGCCAGCAGAATTGCTGGCCACAATGAGCAGTTCTTC
TRBD1,NA,TRBV2,20,TRBJ1-1,CASSFTPLPRQGAWETEAFF,TGTGCCAGCAGTTTTACACCCCTCCCGAGACAGGGGGCATGGGAAACTGAAGCTTTCTTT
NA,NA,TRBV10-1,16,TRBJ2-3,CASSESTGDSTDTQYF,TGCGCCAGCAGTGAGTCGACCGGGGATAGCACAGATACGCAGTATTTT
NA,NA,TRBV19,14,TRBJ2-7,CASSSGGVSYEQYF,TGTGCCAGTAGTAGCGGCGGGGTCTCCTACGAGCAGTACTTC
TRBD1,NA,TRBV6-5,16,TRBJ2-6,CASSYSRTGGGFVLTF,TGTGCCAGCAGTTACTCTAGGACAGGGGGCGGCTTCGTCCTGACTTTC
NA,few,TRBV7-6,15,TRBJ2-7,CASSWAAEAVAEQYF,TGTGCCAGCAGCTGGGCTGCGGAAGCGGTAGCCGAGCAGTACTTC
TRBD2,NA,TRBV11-2,16,TRBJ2-7,CASSLEREGIGYEQYF,TGTGCCAGCAGCTTAGAGCGGGAGGGTATAGGGTACGAGCAGTACTTC
TRBD2,few,TRBV7-9,18,TRBJ2-7,CASSSPAGAGASSYEQYF,TGTGCCAGCAGCTCACCGGCGGGAGCGGGGGCAAGCTCCTACGAGCAGTACTTC
NA,NA,TRBV24-1,15,TRBJ2-3,CATSAPGPTTDTQYF,TGTGCCACCAGTGCCCCGGGACCGACGACAGATACGCAGTATTTT
TRBD1,NA,TRBV19,19,TRBJ1-5,CASSTSPGTGGERGQPQHF,TGTGCCAGTAGTACTTCCCCCGGGACAGGGGGTGAAAGAGGTCAGCCCCAGCATTTT
TRBD2,NA,TRBV27,17,TRBJ2-3,CASSPTTPSGHTDTQYF,TGTGCCAGCAGTCCAACCACTCCTAGCGGGCACACAGATACGCAGTATTTT
NA,once,TRBV29-1,15,TRBJ1-2,CSVDPTRVGWEGYTF,TGCAGCGTCGACCCCACCCGGGTGGGGTGGGAAGGCTACACCTTC
NA,NA,TRBV4-1,15,TRBJ1-2,CASSQDPGAGYGYTF,TGCGCCAGCAGCCAAGATCCGGGGGCGGGCTATGGCTACACCTTC
NA,NA,TRBV2,14,TRBJ1-1,CASSEGPEGDGAFF,TGTGCCAGCAGTGAAGGCCCCGAGGGGGATGGGGCTTTCTTT
NA,NA,TRBV5-1,13,TRBJ2-6,CASKDSGANVLTF,TGCGCCAGCAAGGATTCTGGGGCCAACGTCCTGACTTTC
NA,NA,TRBV4-1,14,TRBJ2-3,CASSQVGVLDTQYF,TGCGCCAGCAGCCAAGTGGGGGTTCTAGATACGCAGTATTTT
NA,few,TRBV19,11,TRBJ1-1,CASSPGPEAFF,TGTGCCAGTAGTCCCGGGCCTGAAGCTTTCTTT
NA,NA,TRBV4-1,14,TRBJ2-7,CASSQTDCAYEQYF,TGCGCCAGCAGCCAAACGGACTGTGCCTACGAGCAGTACTTC
NA,NA,TRBV12-3/TRBV12-4,12,TRBJ1-1,CASSDSGTEAFF,TGTGCCAGCAGTGACAGTGGGACTGAAGCTTTCTTT
NA,NA,TRBV15,14,TRBJ2-3,CATSNLASTDTQYF,TGTGCCACCAGCAATTTAGCGAGCACAGATACGCAGTATTTT
NA,NA,TRBV6-1,14,TRBJ2-1,CASSWLASYNEQFF,TGTGCCAGCAGTTGGCTAGCCTCCTACAATGAGCAGTTCTTC
NA,NA,TRBV12-2,20,TRBJ1-5,CASRLTRGQVRGCSNQPQHF,TGTGCAAGTCGCTTAACGAGAGGACAGGTACGGGGTTGTAGCAATCAGCCCCAGCATTTT
NA,NA,TRBV6-5,18,TRBJ2-3,CASSYGSVIPSSTDTQYF,TGTGCCAGCAGTTACGGATCAGTTATCCCCTCTAGCACAGATACGCAGTATTTT
NA,once,TRBV4-1,15,TRBJ1-2,CASSQARGGRDGYTF,TGCGCCAGCAGCCAGGCCCGCGGCGGGCGCGATGGCTACACCTTC
TRBD2,NA,TRBV28,14,TRBJ2-1,CATGTSSSYNEQFF,TGTGCCACCGGGACTAGCTCCTCCTACAATGAGCAGTTCTTC
TRBD1,NA,TRBV20-1,14,TRBJ2-1,CSARDRGSYNEQFF,TGCAGTGCTAGGGACAGGGGCTCCTACAATGAGCAGTTCTTC
TRBD1,NA,TRBV27,12,TRBJ2-7,CAIGTGVYEQYF,TGTGCCATCGGGACAGGGGTCTACGAGCAGTACTTC
NA,NA,TRBV6-1,14,TRBJ2-1,CASRGWESYNEQFF,TGTGCCAGCAGGGGATGGGAGTCCTACAATGAGCAGTTCTTC
NA,once,TRBV5-1,15,TRBJ2-1,CAGSLTGSSYNEQFF,TGCGCCGGCAGCTTGACGGGGAGCTCCTACAATGAGCAGTTCTTC
NA,NA,TRBV18,13,TRBJ2-7,CASSPSIDYEQYF,TGTGCCAGCTCACCATCCATAGACTACGAGCAGTACTTC
TRBD1,NA,TRBV30,13,TRBJ2-7,CACTTGGSYEQYF,TGTGCCTGTACGACAGGGGGCTCCTACGAGCAGTACTTC
NA,NA,TRBV21-1,15,TRBJ2-1,CASSIMTGGPNEQFF,TGTGCCAGCAGCATTATGACAGGGGGACCCAATGAGCAGTTCTTC
NA,NA,TRBV12-3/TRBV12-4,13,TRBJ2-1,CASSFSVYNEQFF,TGTGCCAGCAGTTTCTCGGTTTACAATGAGCAGTTCTTC
TRBD2,NA,TRBV2,19,TRBJ2-1,CASSEAGTSGSKAYNEQFF,TGTGCCAGCAGTGAGGCCGGGACTAGCGGGAGTAAGGCCTACAATGAGCAGTTCTTC
NA,few,TRBV11-2,14,TRBJ2-7,CASSIGGVSYEQYF,TGTGCCAGCAGCATAGGAGGAGTCTCCTACGAGCAGTACTTC
TRBD1,NA,TRBV2,14,TRBJ1-1,CASSGDRENTEAFF,TGTGCCAGCAGTGGGGACAGGGAGAACACTGAAGCTTTCTTT
NA,NA,TRBV5-1,13,TRBJ2-2,CASSLWAGGELFF,TGCGCCAGCAGCTTGTGGGCGGGCGGGGAGCTGTTTTTT
TRBD1,NA,TRBV29-1,14,TRBJ1-2,CSVQDRVPAMSYTF,TGCAGCGTACAGGACAGGGTGCCTGCTATGAGCTACACCTTC
NA,NA,TRBV28,14,TRBJ2-7,CASSFGDDSYEQYF,TGTGCCAGCAGTTTTGGGGACGACTCCTACGAGCAGTACTTC
NA,NA,TRBV6-5,16,TRBJ2-1,CASSYSTGTPYNEQFF,TGTGCCAGCAGTTACTCGACAGGTACCCCCTACAATGAGCAGTTCTTC
TRBD2,NA,TRBV20-1,16,TRBJ2-3,CSASPLAGGSTDTQYF,TGCAGTGCTAGCCCACTAGCGGGGGGGAGCACAGATACGCAGTATTTT